These T cell receptor beta chains were read from a single sample in a study of blood T cell repertoires in COVID-19. Produced via immunoSEQ multiplex PCR; TCRdb's table is partial and in-frame only. Found here are over 200,000 clones, about 94% of them singletons; the top ten hold 0.82%. The sequenced sample consisted of peripheral blood. The receptors shown here come from a man aged 55 to 70 with COVID-19, enrolled during active disease. The CDR3 runs from the conserved cysteine through the conserved F or W. The order of the fields is V gene, D gene, J gene, clone size, CDR3 protein, CDR3 DNA. D genes are given only for firm matches. Part of the rows lack a size; the others show once, few, many or a class for expanded clones.

>TRBV12-3/TRBV12-4|TRBD2|TRBJ2-5|.
CASGASGIRTQYF
TGTGCCAGCGGGGCTAGCGGGATTAGGACCCAGTACTTC
>TRBV6-5|TRBD1|TRBJ2-7|.
CASSSQGDEQYF
TGTGCCAGCAGTTCGCAGGGGGATGAGCAGTACTTC
>TRBV15|.|TRBJ2-7|.
CATSKLQGPNYEQYF
TGTGCCACCAGCAAGTTACAGGGACCGAACTACGAGCAGTACTTC
>TRBV27|.|TRBJ2-3|.
CASRDRRDSQYF
TGTGCCAGCAGGGATCGAAGGGACTCCCAGTATTTT
>TRBV6-2/TRBV6-3|.|TRBJ1-1|.
CASSRDRSLGTEAFF
TGTGCCAGCAGTCGTGACAGGAGCCTAGGAACTGAAGCTTTCTTT
>TRBV4-2|.|TRBJ2-7|few
CASSQGTPDSYEQYF
TGTGCCAGCAGCCAAGGGACTCCGGACTCCTACGAGCAGTACTTC
>TRBV15|.|TRBJ1-2|.
CATSPKTGIYGYTF
TGTGCCACCAGCCCTAAAACAGGGATATACGGCTACACCTTC
>TRBV9|.|TRBJ1-3|.
CASSATGSGNTIYF
TGTGCCAGCAGCGCGACAGGCTCTGGAAACACCATATATTTT
>TRBV2|TRBD1|TRBJ2-7|few
CASSLSLPMGTGAGEQYF
TGTGCCAGCAGCTTATCCCTTCCGATGGGGACAGGGGCAGGCGAGCAGTACTTC
>TRBV7-2|.|TRBJ2-1|once
CASSPMEGGSSYNEQFF
TGTGCCAGCAGCCCCATGGAGGGGGGGAGCTCCTACAATGAGCAGTTCTTC
>TRBV15|.|TRBJ1-5|.
CATSRTYQPQHF
TGTGCCACCAGCAGAACCTACCAGCCCCAGCATTTT
>TRBV7-2|TRBD2|TRBJ2-3|once
CASRWGRGGIDTQYF
TGTGCCAGCAGGTGGGGCCGGGGGGGCATAGATACGCAGTATTTT
>TRBV5-1|.|TRBJ2-1|.
CASSPPLGGNRNEQFF
TGCGCCAGCAGCCCCCCTCTCGGGGGAAATCGAAATGAGCAGTTCTTC
>TRBV6-5|.|TRBJ1-2|.
CASSTNSDRLYGYTF
TGTGCCAGCAGCACTAATTCCGACAGGCTGTATGGCTACACCTTC
>TRBV21-1|.|TRBJ2-5|.
CASSKEGTGQETQYF
TGTGCCAGCAGCAAAGAGGGGACAGGGCAAGAGACCCAGTACTTC
>TRBV11-2|TRBD1|TRBJ2-5|.
CASSFGTEQETQYF
TGTGCCAGCAGCTTCGGGACAGAACAAGAGACCCAGTACTTC
>TRBV6-2/TRBV6-3|.|TRBJ1-2|.
CASSLTGIWNYGYTF
TGTGCCAGCAGTCTAACAGGGATTTGGAACTATGGCTACACCTTC
>TRBV6-5|.|TRBJ1-5|.
CASSPGGQPQHF
TGTGCCAGCAGTCCCGGCGGTCAGCCCCAGCATTTT
>TRBV7-2|TRBD2|TRBJ2-1|.
CASSLAPGGSYNEQFF
TGTGCCAGCAGCTTAGCTCCGGGCGGGAGCTACAATGAGCAGTTCTTC
>TRBV27|TRBD1|TRBJ1-5|.
CASSWDREGQPQHF
TGTGCCAGCAGCTGGGACAGGGAGGGCCAGCCCCAGCATTTT
>TRBV19|.|TRBJ2-7|.
CASSISGRDSSYEQYF
TGTGCCAGTAGTATATCGGGCAGGGATAGCTCCTACGAGCAGTACTTC
>TRBV6-5|TRBD1|TRBJ2-7|.
CASSFRTGVNEQYF
TGTGCCAGCAGTTTTAGGACAGGGGTCAACGAGCAGTACTTC